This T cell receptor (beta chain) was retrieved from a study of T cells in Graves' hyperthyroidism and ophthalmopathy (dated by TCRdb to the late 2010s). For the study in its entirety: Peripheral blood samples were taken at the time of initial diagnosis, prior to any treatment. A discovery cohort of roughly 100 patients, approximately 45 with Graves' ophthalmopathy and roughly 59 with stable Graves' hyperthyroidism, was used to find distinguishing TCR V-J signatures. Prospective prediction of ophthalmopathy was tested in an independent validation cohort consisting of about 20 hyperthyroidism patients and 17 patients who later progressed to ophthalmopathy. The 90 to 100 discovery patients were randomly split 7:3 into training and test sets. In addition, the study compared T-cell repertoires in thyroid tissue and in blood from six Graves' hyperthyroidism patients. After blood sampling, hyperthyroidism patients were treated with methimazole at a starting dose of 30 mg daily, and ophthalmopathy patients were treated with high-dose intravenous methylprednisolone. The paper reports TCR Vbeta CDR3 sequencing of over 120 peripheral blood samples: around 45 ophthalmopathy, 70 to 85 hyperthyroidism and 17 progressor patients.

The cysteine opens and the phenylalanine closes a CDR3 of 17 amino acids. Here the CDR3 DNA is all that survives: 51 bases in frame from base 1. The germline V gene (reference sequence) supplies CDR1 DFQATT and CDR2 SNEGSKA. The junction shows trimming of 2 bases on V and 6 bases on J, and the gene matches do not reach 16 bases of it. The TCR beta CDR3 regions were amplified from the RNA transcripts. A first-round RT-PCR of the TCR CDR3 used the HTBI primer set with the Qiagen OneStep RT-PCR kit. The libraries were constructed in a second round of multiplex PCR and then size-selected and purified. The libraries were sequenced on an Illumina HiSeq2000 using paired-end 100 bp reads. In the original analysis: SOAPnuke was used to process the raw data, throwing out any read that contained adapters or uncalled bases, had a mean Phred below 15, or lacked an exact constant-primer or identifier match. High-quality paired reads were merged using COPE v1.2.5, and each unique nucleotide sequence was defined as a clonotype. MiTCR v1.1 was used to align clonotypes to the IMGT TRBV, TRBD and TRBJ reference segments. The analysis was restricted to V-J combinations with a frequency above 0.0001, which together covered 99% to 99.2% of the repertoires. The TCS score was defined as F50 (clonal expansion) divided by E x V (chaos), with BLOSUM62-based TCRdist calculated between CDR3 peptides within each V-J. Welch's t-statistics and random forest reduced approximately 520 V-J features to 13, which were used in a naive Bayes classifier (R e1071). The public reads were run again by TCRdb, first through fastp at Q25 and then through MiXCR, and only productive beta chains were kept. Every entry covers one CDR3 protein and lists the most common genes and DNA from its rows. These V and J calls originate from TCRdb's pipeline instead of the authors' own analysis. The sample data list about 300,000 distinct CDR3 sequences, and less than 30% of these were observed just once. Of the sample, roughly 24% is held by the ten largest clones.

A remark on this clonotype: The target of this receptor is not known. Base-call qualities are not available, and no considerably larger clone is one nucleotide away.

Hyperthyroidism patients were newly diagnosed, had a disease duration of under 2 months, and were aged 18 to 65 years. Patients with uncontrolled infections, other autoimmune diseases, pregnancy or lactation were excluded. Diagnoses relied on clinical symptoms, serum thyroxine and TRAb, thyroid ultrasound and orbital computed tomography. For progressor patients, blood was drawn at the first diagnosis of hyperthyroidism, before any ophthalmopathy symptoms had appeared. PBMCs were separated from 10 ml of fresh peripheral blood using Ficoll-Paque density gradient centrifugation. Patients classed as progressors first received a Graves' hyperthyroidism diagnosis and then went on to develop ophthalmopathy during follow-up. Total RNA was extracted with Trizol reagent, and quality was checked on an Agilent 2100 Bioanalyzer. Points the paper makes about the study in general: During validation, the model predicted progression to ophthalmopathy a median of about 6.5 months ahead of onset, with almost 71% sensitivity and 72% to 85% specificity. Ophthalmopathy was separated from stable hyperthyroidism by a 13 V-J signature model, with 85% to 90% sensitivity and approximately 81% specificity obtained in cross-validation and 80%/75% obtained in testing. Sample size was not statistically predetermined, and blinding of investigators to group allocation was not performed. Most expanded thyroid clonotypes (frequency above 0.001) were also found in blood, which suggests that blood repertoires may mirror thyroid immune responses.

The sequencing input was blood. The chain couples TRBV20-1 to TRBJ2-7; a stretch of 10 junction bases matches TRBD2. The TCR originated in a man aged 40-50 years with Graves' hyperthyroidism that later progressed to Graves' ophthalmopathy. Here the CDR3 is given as CSARKLAGRDVLGEQYF. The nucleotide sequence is TGCAGTGCTAGAAAACTAGCGGGAAGGGATGTCCTAGGCGAGCAGTACTTC.